The 19 T cell receptor beta chains given below trace back to one sample, sequenced in a study of control samples from healthy donors and cancer patients (dated by TCRdb to the early 2020s). Preparation of the library involved the immunoSEQ multiplex PCR assay. TCRdb obtained this table from immuneACCESS and retained in-frame rearrangements with V and J assigned. These tables miss some clones; where compared with another copy, unresolved V genes account for less than half of the shortfall, and the remainder is unexplained. Across this sample there are 50,000 to 70,000 clones, with 88% seen only once. The ten biggest clones cover 3.8% of the sample. The material sequenced was blood. These receptors were collected from a man aged 45 to 65 in good health.

The CDR3 DNA reads TGTGCCAGCCGACCGGGCCGATCCCGGGGGGGTACTACGGAGCAGTACTTC. Residues: CASRPGRSRGGTTEQYF. The V and J genes are TRBV5-5 and TRBJ2-7; 8 bases map to TRBD2. The CDR3 spans 17 residues. V trimming: 7 bases; J trimming: 7 bases; junction bases outside the gene matches: 22. Germline assignment: CDR1 SGHKS and CDR2 YYEKEE (reference sequence). The variable domain in full, with the rest retrieved from reference TRBV5-5 and TRBJ2-7, is DAGVTQSPTHLIKTRGQQVTLRCSPISGHKSVSWYQQVLGQGPQFIFQYYEKEERGRGNFPDRFSARQFPNYSSELNVNALLLGDSALYLCASRPGRSRGGTTEQYFGPGTRLTVT.

CDR3 sequence: CATSDSQGTYEQYF. Written as DNA, the CDR3 is TGTGCCACCAGTGATAGTCAAGGGACCTACGAGCAGTACTTC. The chain joins TRBV24-1 to TRBJ2-7; D gene uncertain. The CDR3 has 14 amino acids. The V end was cut by 3 bases, the J end by 2 bases, with 10 bases between. Per the germline V gene, CDR1 is KGHDR and CDR2 is SFDVKD.

The chain uses TRBV29-1 and TRBJ2-2; 7 nucleotides agree with TRBD2. J gave up 1 base and V 4 bases, and 3 bases lay outside the gene matches. The CDR3 sequence is 14 residues long. Germline values: CDR1 SQVTM, CDR2 ANQGSEA. The CDR3 DNA sequence: TGCAGCGTTGTGGGGGAGGGGAACACCGGGGAGCTGTTTTTT. Its protein is CSVVGEGNTGELFF.

The chain links TRBV6-5 to TRBJ2-3; TRBD1 matches 7 bases. Germline values: CDR1 MNHEY, CDR2 SVGAGI. The V segment lost 7 bases and the J segment 14 bases; nucleotides outside the gene matches: 9. This CDR3 comprises 11 residues. The CDR3 spells CASTKGASVYF. CDR3 sequence (DNA): TGTGCCAGCACGAAGGGGGCGAGTGTGTATTTT.

The chain joins TRBV28 to TRBJ2-1; 11 nucleotides line up with TRBD2. J lost 0 bases, V lost 5 bases, and 6 bases had no gene match. The CDR3 has 17 residues. The germline V gene encodes CDR1 MDHEN and CDR2 SYDVKM. The CDR3 reads CASSLPGLAASYNEQFF. In nucleotides, the CDR3 is TGTGCCAGCAGTCTACCGGGACTAGCGGCCTCCTACAATGAGCAGTTCTTC.

The chain combines TRBV6-6 with TRBJ1-5; the D gene is possibly TRBD1 (6 bases). Germline CDR1 and CDR2: MNHNY and SVGAGI (reference sequence). V lost 7 bases to trimming and J lost 7 bases, with 14 bases between them. This CDR3 spans 13 amino acids. The CDR3 spells CASKSQGTQPQHF. DNA for the CDR3: TGTGCCAGCAAATCGCAGGGGACCCAGCCCCAGCATTTT.

This clone was recorded only once. The genes are TRBV5-4 and TRBJ2-2, with D perhaps matching TRBD1 (6 bases). Germline values: CDR1 SGHNT, CDR2 YYREEE (reference sequence). Trimming left V 2 bases short and J 0 bases short, with 11 bases between. This CDR3 comprises 16 residues. CDR3 loop: CASSFEGTTNTGELFF. CDR3 in DNA: TGTGCCAGCAGCTTTGAGGGGACAACGAACACCGGGGAGCTGTTTTTT.

V is TRBV10-3 and J is TRBJ2-7, with a possible D match to TRBD2 (6 bases). This CDR3 spans 14 amino acids. Trimming took 0 bases from V and 7 from J, leaving 13 bases between them. Germline V CDR1 and CDR2: ENHRY, SYGVKD. The CDR3 is CAISESGGFREQYF. CDR3 sequence (DNA): TGTGCCATCAGTGAGTCTGGGGGGTTTAGGGAGCAGTACTTC.

The chain has TRBV28 and TRBJ1-2; 7 positions match TRBD1. J lost 3 bases, V lost 6 bases, and 10 bases had no gene match. The CDR3 runs 15 residues. CDR1 MDHEN and CDR2 SYDVKM come from the germline V gene. CDR3 in amino acids: CASRPPEGADYGYTF. CDR3 DNA: TGTGCCAGCAGGCCCCCGGAGGGGGCGGACTATGGCTACACCTTC.

V usage is TRBV9 and J usage is TRBJ2-5, with TRBD2 matching 12 bases. Germline trimming cut 0 bases from V and 5 bases from J; bases unmatched to any gene: 2. This CDR3 has 15 residues. Germline CDR1 reads SGDLS; CDR2 reads YYNGEE. CDR3 bases: TGTGCCAGCAGCGTAGCGGGGACTAGCGGGGAGACCCAGTACTTC. This gives the protein CASSVAGTSGETQYF.

In its sample, this clone was seen once. V is TRBV14 and J is TRBJ2-2; D could derive from TRBD1 or TRBD2 (5 bases each). Trimming cost V 4 bases and J 0 bases, with 9 bases left between them. Germline CDR1 and CDR2: SGHDN and FVKESK. The CDR3 is 15 amino acids. In nucleotides, the CDR3 is TGTGCCAGCAGCCTCTGGGGGACGAACACCGGGGAGCTGTTTTTT. Translation gives CASSLWGTNTGELFF.

This chain uses TRBV19 with TRBJ1-4; no firm D call. Germline V gene sequence: CDR1 LNHDA, CDR2 SQIVND (reference sequence). The CDR3 contains 17 residues. Trimming stripped 6 bases from V and 0 bases from J, with 17 bases between. The CDR3: CASSSPLVVSTNEKLFF. In DNA, the CDR3 is TGTGCCAGTAGCTCTCCGCTGGTAGTCTCAACTAATGAAAAACTGTTTTTT.

The chain combines TRBV27 with TRBJ2-2, with D maybe TRBD2 (6 bases). The germline V gene encodes CDR1 MNHEY and CDR2 SMNVEV (reference sequence). V was shortened by 5 bases and J by 3 bases, with 19 bases between the two germline ends. CDR3 length equals 17 residues. The CDR3 bases are TGTGCCAGCAGTGGGGTGGCCGGAGGGCTAGACACCGGGGAGCTGTTTTTT. Residues: CASSGVAGGLDTGELFF.

V usage is TRBV28 and J usage is TRBJ1-5; D possibly corresponds to TRBD1 (6 bases). The V gene's germline CDR1 is MDHEN and CDR2 SYDVKM. V was cut by 8 bases and J by 0 bases, with 26 bases left in between. There are 19 residues in the CDR3. In DNA form, the CDR3 reads TGTGCCAGCGCTCGGGGCGCACAGGGTCCAGGATATAGCAATCAGCCCCAGCATTTT. Translated, it gives CASARGAQGPGYSNQPQHF.

The rearrangement links TRBV5-1 to TRBJ2-5; 8 bases fit TRBD2. The germline V gene encodes CDR1 SGHRS and CDR2 YFSETQ. Losses at the gene ends were 5 bases for V and 5 bases for J; bases not matched to a gene: 14. The CDR3 spans 16 residues. Here the CDR3 reads CASSKGRSGRAETQYF. The CDR3 DNA sequence: TGCGCCAGCAGTAAAGGAAGGAGCGGGAGAGCGGAGACCCAGTACTTC.

The V and J genes are TRBV6-5 and TRBJ2-7; 8 bases are a match to TRBD1. CDR3 length equals 14 residues. V shed 3 bases and J 4 bases; nucleotides not matched to a gene: 5. The germline CDR1 and CDR2 sequences are MNHEY and SVGAGI. The CDR3 region has the DNA TGTGCCAGCAGTTATTCCGACAGGGGATACGAGCAGTACTTC. It specifies CASSYSDRGYEQYF.

Written as DNA, the CDR3 is TGTGCCACCAGTGACCGGGACACTGAAGCTTTCTTT. Protein: CATSDRDTEAFF. The chain has TRBV24-1 and TRBJ1-1; D call uncertain. The germline gives CDR1 KGHDR, CDR2 SFDVKD. Trimming cost V 4 bases and J 3 bases, with 5 bases left between them. CDR3 size: 12 residues.

This clone is termed medium-sized (0.01 to 0.1%). The chain couples TRBV11-2 to TRBJ1-2; D possibly corresponds to TRBD1 (5 bases). The CDR3 extends over 16 amino acids. The V gene's germline CDR1 is SGHAT and CDR2 FQNNGV. Trimming cost V 1 base and J 8 bases, with 20 bases left between them. The CDR3 is CASSLAGVARFGGYTF. CDR3 in DNA: TGTGCCAGCAGCTTAGCGGGGGTGGCCCGTTTTGGAGGCTACACCTTC.

The chain recombines TRBV29-1 with TRBJ2-7, with 9 bases aligning to TRBD1. This CDR3 is built from 14 residues. V gave up 5 bases and J gave up 4 bases; unmatched junction bases: 9. The germline gives CDR1 SQVTM, CDR2 ANQGSEA. CDR3 sequence reads: CSVSPRDREYEQYF. Here the CDR3 DNA reads TGCAGCGTTTCGCCCCGGGACAGGGAATACGAGCAGTACTTC.